This T cell receptor (beta chain) appears in the sequencing data of a study of liver allograft versus peripheral blood T cells. Turning to the study itself: The study compared liver allograft T cell receptor repertoires against peripheral blood repertoires of liver transplant recipients.

The V end lost 6 bases, the J end lost 0 bases, and 14 bases lay between the germline ends. Per germline, CDR1 PRHDT and CDR2 FYEKMQ (reference sequence). The CDR3 length is 15 residues. From the reads, TCRdb called clonotypes with MiXCR, one entry per CDR3 protein. Counted here are 10,000 to 14,000 distinct CDR3 sequences, about 25% occurring once; the ten biggest clones make up around 1.6%. By frequency in the sample, this clonotype is medium-sized. The sequence was obtained from a human patient who had a liver transplant. Some T cells may be graft donor cells. The V gene is TRBV13, the J gene TRBJ1-2; D remains ambiguous. The CDR3, as DNA: TGTGCCAGCAGTTCCTTTAGTGGCTCTAACTATGGCTACACCTTC. It encodes CASSSFSGSNYGYTF.